Below are 25 T cell receptor beta chains sequenced from a single sample in a study of siplizumab effects on memory and regulatory T cells. Profiled with immunoSEQ multiplex PCR; TCRdb holds only in-frame clones, not every one. The sample records approximately 100,000 clones, nearly 95% being singletons. Material for sequencing was non-Treg CD4+ T cells sorted from blood. The receptor set was obtained from a human donor in good health.

This sequence joins TRBV27 and TRBJ2-1; the match to TRBD1 covers 7 bases. Germline-derived CDR1 and CDR2 are MNHEY and SMNVEV (reference sequence). The CDR3 consists of 14 residues. Losses at the gene ends were 5 bases for V and 3 bases for J; bases not matched to a gene: 4. The DNA for the CDR3 is TGTGCCAGCAGTACAGGGGAGCTCTACAATGAGCAGTTCTTC. Translating it yields CASSTGELYNEQFF.

The rearrangement links TRBV28 to TRBJ1-2, with D perhaps matching TRBD1 (6 bases). There are 14 residues in the CDR3. Germline V gives CDR1 MDHEN, CDR2 SYDVKM. Trimming removed 2 bases from V and 7 bases from J, with 14 bases in between. The CDR3 coding sequence is TGTGCCAGCAGTTTAAAGCCGGGGGGCGGTGGCTACACCTTC. This gives the protein CASSLKPGGGGYTF.

This clone was seen only a few times. CDR3 in DNA: TGTGCCAGCAGTTACTCAAGCCGGGGAGATGAGCAGTTCTTC. This sequence encodes CASSYSSRGDEQFF. This chain joins TRBV6-5 and TRBJ2-1; the D gene is possibly TRBD2 (5 bases). Germline lookup yields CDR1 MNHEY and CDR2 SVGAGI. This CDR3 spans 14 amino acids. V lost 0 bases to trimming and J lost 8 bases, with 11 bases between them.

The chain couples TRBV6-5 to TRBJ1-1, with TRBD1 identical over 8 bases. This CDR3 comprises 14 residues. V was clipped by 2 bases and J by 5 bases; unmatched bases: 4. Germline assignment: CDR1 MNHEY and CDR2 SVGAGI. The CDR3 here is CASSYGQGGTEAFF. CDR3 nucleotide sequence: TGTGCCAGCAGTTACGGACAGGGAGGAACTGAAGCTTTCTTT.

CDR3 in amino acids: CASSQGPGTGELFF. The CDR3 coding sequence is TGCGCCAGCAGCCAGGGCCCTGGGACCGGGGAGCTGTTTTTT. The chain couples TRBV4-1 to TRBJ2-2; D not certain. This CDR3 spans 14 amino acids. Trimming shortened V by 3 bases and J by 5 bases, and 10 bases separated the two germline ends. Germline loops: CDR1 MGHRA, CDR2 YSYEKL.

This chain joins TRBV29-1 and TRBJ2-3, with D possibly TRBD2 on 5 matching bases. The CDR3 loop spans 15 amino acids. The V gene lost 1 base and the J gene lost 0 bases, with 11 bases spanning the gap. Per the germline V gene, CDR1 is SQVTM and CDR2 is ANQGSEA. The CDR3 nucleotides read TGCAGCGTTGAAGGAGGACTCCCCAGCACAGATACGCAGTATTTT. Its protein product is CSVEGGLPSTDTQYF.

V gene TRBV29-1 combines with J gene TRBJ2-4, with TRBD2 as a possible D gene (5 bases). The germline gives CDR1 SQVTM, CDR2 ANQGSEA. The V and J ends lost 1 base and 0 bases respectively, with 13 bases between them. The CDR3 is made up of 16 amino acids. The CDR3 DNA reads as TGCAGCGTTGAAGTCCCCGACGGACTAGCCAAAAACATTCAGTACTTC. Its translation is CSVEVPDGLAKNIQYF.

The genes are TRBV19 and TRBJ2-4, with D perhaps matching TRBD2 (6 bases). With 6 bases removed from V and 6 bases from J, the gap between germline ends came to 15 bases. This CDR3 region has 14 residues. From germline, CDR1 is LNHDA and CDR2 SQIVND (reference sequence). CDR3 protein: CASSPSLRGNIQYF. The CDR3 bases are TGTGCCAGTAGCCCGAGCCTGCGGGGAAACATTCAGTACTTC.

V is TRBV7-2 and J is TRBJ2-7; 9 bases are a match to TRBD1. The junction had 3 bases not matched to a gene; V was cut back by 0 bases and J by 3 bases. Per the germline V gene, CDR1 is SGHTA and CDR2 is FQGNSA. The CDR3 totals 15 residues. CDR3 region: CASSLAGQGRYEQYF. In DNA, the CDR3 is TGTGCCAGCAGCTTAGCGGGACAGGGACGCTACGAGCAGTACTTC.

The rearrangement links TRBV10-3 to TRBJ1-5; no definite D call. Trimming removed 4 bases at V and 2 bases at J, with 12 bases between. This CDR3 is built from 15 residues. Looked up from germline, CDR1 is ENHRY and CDR2 is SYGVKD. The CDR3 loop reads CAISGTEAGNQPQHF. The CDR3 coding sequence is TGTGCCATCAGTGGGACTGAGGCCGGCAATCAGCCCCAGCATTTT.

V gene TRBV9 combines with J gene TRBJ2-2; D is perhaps TRBD1 (6 bases). The CDR3 totals 13 residues. Germline CDR1 reads SGDLS; CDR2 reads YYNGEE. V was pared by 0 bases and J by 7 bases, with 7 bases between. CDR3 protein: CASSVEGGGELFF. The CDR3 DNA follows: TGTGCCAGCAGCGTAGAAGGGGGCGGGGAGCTGTTTTTT.

Comments on this clone: The same CDR3 is also encoded by other DNA sequences in this sample. J is TRBJ2-1 and V is TRBV11-3; 14 bases fit TRBD2. V shed 5 bases, J shed 7 bases, and the junction held 4 bases outside the gene matches. This CDR3 has 15 amino acids. CDR1 is SGHNT, CDR2 YENEEA, per germline. For the CDR3, the DNA is TGTGCCAGCAGCCCGCGACTAGCGGGAGGGAATGAGCAGTTCTTC. Translating it yields CASSPRLAGGNEQFF.

The rearrangement uses TRBV28 and TRBJ2-7; D possibly uses TRBD1 or TRBD2 (5 bases each). Germline CDR1 and CDR2: MDHEN and SYDVKM. V lost 8 bases and J 6 bases, leaving 23 bases between the germline ends. The CDR3 has 15 residues. DNA of the CDR3: TGTGCCAGCGTAAAGCTCCGTTCGGGACGCGGCGAGCAGTACTTC. It translates to CASVKLRSGRGEQYF.

This CDR3 reads CASSPRTGRSNQPQHF. CDR3 DNA sequence: TGTGCCAGCAGCCCTCGGACAGGACGTAGCAATCAGCCCCAGCATTTT. The V call is TRBV7-2, the J call TRBJ1-5, with TRBD1 matching 7 bases. CDR1 is SGHTA and CDR2 is FQGNSA in the germline V gene. The length of the CDR3 is 16 residues. Trimming took 5 bases from V and 0 from J; bases not matched to a gene: 7. Based on the CDR3 plus reference TRBV7-2 and TRBJ1-5, the full variable domain is GAGVSQSPSNKVTEKGKDVELRCDPISGHTALYWYRQSLGQGLEFLIYFQGNSAPDKSGLPSDRFSAERTGGSVSTLTIQRTQQEDSAVYLCASSPRTGRSNQPQHFGDGTRLSIL.

J is TRBJ2-2 and V is TRBV4-2; TRBD2 aligns across 10 bases. The junction had 1 base not matched to a gene; V was cut back by 4 bases and J by 8 bases. The CDR3 runs to 13 residues. CDR1 is LGHNA and CDR2 is YNFKEQ in the germline V gene. The CDR3 region has the DNA TGTGCCAGCAGCCTTAGCGGGAGGGGGGAGCTGTTTTTT. This codes for CASSLSGRGELFF.

The rearrangement links TRBV6-5 to TRBJ1-2, with 7 bases fitting TRBD1. V gave up 2 bases and J gave up 4 bases; unmatched junction bases: 1. Germline values: CDR1 MNHEY, CDR2 SVGAGI. CDR3 length equals 13 residues. The CDR3 bases are TGTGCCAGCAGTTACGACAGGGTCTATGGCTACACCTTC. Protein product: CASSYDRVYGYTF.

This clone appeared once. The rearrangement links TRBV15 to TRBJ2-6; TRBD1 matches at 7 bases. Trimming cost V 3 bases and J 1 base; bases outside gene matches: 3. CDR3 length: 16 amino acids. In germline, CDR1 is LNHNV, CDR2 YYDKDF (reference sequence). In nucleotides, the CDR3 is TGTGCCACCAGCAGGGGCAGGGGGTCTGGGGCCAACGTCCTGACTTTC. Translated: CATSRGRGSGANVLTF.

The sample holds one count of this clone. V usage is TRBV7-2 and J usage is TRBJ1-6; maybe TRBD1 (6 bases). The CDR3 contains 16 residues. Deletions cut 4 bases from V and 8 bases from J, with 18 bases between. Germline lookup yields CDR1 SGHTA and CDR2 FQGNSA. The CDR3: CASSYDRITGYSPLHF. The CDR3 nucleotides read TGTGCCAGCAGCTACGACAGGATAACGGGTTATTCACCCCTCCACTTT.

This chain connects TRBV6-5 to TRBJ2-7; the match to TRBD2 covers 8 bases. The V and J ends lost 6 bases and 3 bases, in that order; junction bases with no gene match: 10. The germline CDR1 and CDR2 sequences are MNHEY and SVGAGI. There are 15 residues in the CDR3. The CDR3 spells CASSAQLAGGYEQYF. The CDR3 DNA reads TGTGCCAGCAGCGCCCAACTGGCGGGAGGCTACGAGCAGTACTTC.

The rearrangement joins TRBV9 to TRBJ1-1; D ambiguous. Between the trimmed V and J ends, which lost 1 base and 1 base, there was a span of 5 bases. The CDR3 runs 13 residues. Germline V lookup: CDR1 SGDLS, CDR2 YYNGEE. CDR3 protein: CASSVSENTEAFF. CDR3 nucleotide sequence: TGTGCCAGCAGCGTATCAGAGAACACTGAAGCTTTCTTT.

The CDR3 loop is CASSPGQGSEAFF. The CDR3 DNA reads as TGTGCCAGCAGCCCGGGACAGGGTTCTGAAGCTTTCTTT. V usage is TRBV11-2 and J usage is TRBJ1-1; the match to TRBD1 covers 9 bases. CDR3 length equals 13 residues. The ends lost 5 bases at V and 6 bases at J; junction bases unmatched: 4. Germline values: CDR1 SGHAT, CDR2 FQNNGV.

The CDR3 sequence: CASSPVDRQPNTEAFF. CDR3 in DNA: TGTGCCAGCAGCCCCGTGGACCGACAGCCCAACACTGAAGCTTTCTTT. J is TRBJ1-1 and V is TRBV5-6; perhaps TRBD1 as D (5 bases). Germline V gene data show CDR1 as SGHDT and CDR2 as YYEEEE. V was clipped by 4 bases and J by 2 bases, with 18 bases between them. The CDR3 runs 16 residues.

The chain combines TRBV4-2 with TRBJ2-1; TRBD2 agrees at 14 bases. Germline V gene sequence: CDR1 LGHNA, CDR2 YNFKEQ. The CDR3 runs 16 residues. The V segment lost 0 bases and the J segment 8 bases; nucleotides outside the gene matches: 3. DNA of the CDR3: TGTGCCAGCAGCCAAGAACCGGGACTAGCGGGAGATGAGCAGTTCTTC. It encodes CASSQEPGLAGDEQFF.

The gene calls are TRBV27 and TRBJ2-6, with a possible D match to TRBD1 (5 bases). V was cut by 6 bases and J by 0 bases, with 9 bases left in between. The V gene's germline CDR1 is MNHEY and CDR2 SMNVEV (reference sequence). The CDR3 has 15 amino acids. This CDR3 reads CASRVTASGANVLTF. The DNA of the CDR3 is TGTGCCAGCAGGGTGACAGCCTCTGGGGCCAACGTCCTGACTTTC.

This chain joins TRBV29-1 and TRBJ2-3; D gene uncertain. Germline lookup yields CDR1 SQVTM and CDR2 ANQGSEA. The V end was cut by 0 bases, the J end by 6 bases, with 10 bases between. The CDR3 is 13 amino acids. The CDR3 nucleotides read TGCAGCGTTGAAGATGCAGTAGGGGATACGCAGTATTTT. It translates to CSVEDAVGDTQYF.